These T cell receptor beta chains were read from a single sample in a study of PD-L1 blockade in urothelial cancer. TCRdb's table, derived via immunoSEQ multiplex PCR, lists solely in-frame clones and lacks some. The top ten clones hold 2.5% to 3% of a sample with 40,000 or so clones, roughly 80% of them seen once. Sequencing used PBMCs, obtained around atezolizumab (anti-PD-L1) treatment. All receptors derive from a man between 65 and 80 years old with urothelial cancer. Each CDR3 is given with its conserved first and last residue. The order of the fields is J gene, D gene, V gene, clone size, CDR3 protein, CDR3 DNA. The D gene is left open where the match is weak. Clone sizes are given selectively: once, few, many, or a class where the clone is expanded.

j_call: TRBJ2-7; d_call: -; v_call: TRBV27; clone_size: -; cdr3_aa: CASSSIYTWLERATEQYF; cdr3_nt: TGTGCCAGCAGTAGTATATATACGTGGCTGGAGCGGGCTACCGAGCAGTACTTC
j_call: TRBJ2-7; d_call: -; v_call: TRBV9; clone_size: -; cdr3_aa: CASSVSPGMNYEQYF; cdr3_nt: TGTGCCAGCAGCGTTTCTCCCGGGATGAACTACGAGCAGTACTTC
j_call: TRBJ2-2; d_call: -; v_call: TRBV7-2; clone_size: -; cdr3_aa: CASSSPGTSSGELFF; cdr3_nt: TGTGCCAGCAGCTCCCCCGGGACTTCCTCCGGGGAGCTGTTTTTT
j_call: TRBJ2-6; d_call: -; v_call: TRBV21-1; clone_size: -; cdr3_aa: CAPGGFLRSGANVLTF; cdr3_nt: TGTGCCCCCGGCGGCTTCCTGCGATCTGGGGCCAACGTCCTGACTTTC
j_call: TRBJ2-7; d_call: -; v_call: TRBV4-3; clone_size: -; cdr3_aa: CASSHAQGGYEQYF; cdr3_nt: TGCGCCAGCAGCCATGCCCAGGGGGGCTACGAGCAGTACTTC
j_call: TRBJ1-2; d_call: -; v_call: TRBV5-6; clone_size: -; cdr3_aa: CASSLGAQGPGGYTF; cdr3_nt: TGTGCCAGCAGCTTGGGAGCACAGGGCCCTGGGGGCTACACCTTC
j_call: TRBJ2-1; d_call: TRBD1; v_call: TRBV6-5; clone_size: -; cdr3_aa: CASSPDRGGNNEQFF; cdr3_nt: TGTGCCAGCAGCCCCGACAGGGGGGGGAATAATGAGCAGTTCTTC
j_call: TRBJ2-5; d_call: -; v_call: TRBV9; clone_size: -; cdr3_aa: CASSGSSRETQYF; cdr3_nt: TGTGCCAGCAGCGGGAGCAGCCGAGAGACCCAGTACTTC
j_call: TRBJ2-7; d_call: -; v_call: TRBV4-3; clone_size: -; cdr3_aa: CASSLQRGEQYF; cdr3_nt: TGCGCCAGCAGCCTACAAAGAGGAGAGCAGTACTTC
j_call: TRBJ2-5; d_call: -; v_call: TRBV6-5; clone_size: -; cdr3_aa: CASSSTGPETQYF; cdr3_nt: TGTGCCAGCAGTTCTACAGGGCCGGAGACCCAGTACTTC
j_call: TRBJ1-5; d_call: TRBD1; v_call: TRBV4-1; clone_size: -; cdr3_aa: CASSHNDRDSQPQHF; cdr3_nt: TGCGCCAGCAGCCATAACGACAGGGATAGTCAGCCCCAGCATTTT
j_call: TRBJ1-5; d_call: -; v_call: TRBV5-5; clone_size: -; cdr3_aa: CASSLVPGVSQPQHF; cdr3_nt: TGTGCCAGCAGCTTGGTACCAGGGGTTAGTCAGCCCCAGCATTTT
j_call: TRBJ1-4; d_call: -; v_call: TRBV28; clone_size: -; cdr3_aa: CASGVASVTNEKLFF; cdr3_nt: TGTGCCAGCGGAGTAGCGTCAGTGACTAATGAAAAACTGTTTTTT
j_call: TRBJ2-7; d_call: TRBD1; v_call: TRBV11-1; clone_size: -; cdr3_aa: CASSLPPGQGSYEQYF; cdr3_nt: TGTGCCAGCAGCTTACCACCGGGACAGGGATCCTACGAGCAGTACTTC
j_call: TRBJ2-1; d_call: TRBD2; v_call: TRBV14; clone_size: -; cdr3_aa: CASSQGGRGGYNEQFF; cdr3_nt: TGTGCCAGCAGCCAAGGCGGGAGAGGCGGCTACAATGAGCAGTTCTTC
j_call: TRBJ2-5; d_call: -; v_call: TRBV6-6; clone_size: -; cdr3_aa: CASSFGSLTKETQYF; cdr3_nt: TGTGCCAGCAGTTTCGGGAGTCTGACGAAAGAGACCCAGTACTTC
j_call: TRBJ1-5; d_call: -; v_call: TRBV6-1; clone_size: -; cdr3_aa: CASSESVQRGWPQHF; cdr3_nt: TGTGCCAGCAGTGAATCTGTACAAAGGGGTTGGCCCCAGCATTTT
j_call: TRBJ2-7; d_call: TRBD2; v_call: TRBV5-5; clone_size: -; cdr3_aa: CASSPGGYEQYF; cdr3_nt: TGTGCCAGCAGCCCCGGGGGGTACGAGCAGTACTTC
j_call: TRBJ2-5; d_call: -; v_call: TRBV5-1; clone_size: few; cdr3_aa: CASNQGAGKETQYF; cdr3_nt: TGCGCCAGCAACCAGGGCGCGGGAAAAGAGACCCAGTACTTC
j_call: TRBJ2-5; d_call: -; v_call: TRBV5-6; clone_size: -; cdr3_aa: CASSLAGLQETQYF; cdr3_nt: TGTGCCAGCAGCTTGGCTGGGCTACAAGAGACCCAGTACTTC
j_call: TRBJ1-2; d_call: TRBD1; v_call: TRBV7-9; clone_size: -; cdr3_aa: CASSLERTGGFGYTF; cdr3_nt: TGTGCCAGCAGCTTAGAGCGGACAGGGGGCTTTGGCTACACCTTC
j_call: TRBJ1-1; d_call: -; v_call: TRBV7-3; clone_size: -; cdr3_aa: CASSQGGLNTEAFF; cdr3_nt: TGTGCCAGCAGCCAAGGGGGTTTGAACACTGAAGCTTTCTTT
j_call: TRBJ2-1; d_call: TRBD2; v_call: TRBV5-4; clone_size: -; cdr3_aa: CASSPISGRVNNEQFF; cdr3_nt: TGTGCCAGCAGCCCAATTAGCGGGAGAGTTAACAATGAGCAGTTCTTC
j_call: TRBJ2-5; d_call: TRBD1; v_call: TRBV11-3; clone_size: -; cdr3_aa: CASSRDSQETQYF; cdr3_nt: TGTGCCAGCAGCCGGGACAGTCAAGAGACCCAGTACTTC
j_call: TRBJ2-5; d_call: TRBD2; v_call: TRBV7-8; clone_size: -; cdr3_aa: CASSLGILAGGIQETQYF; cdr3_nt: TGTGCCAGCAGCTTAGGGATACTAGCGGGAGGTATCCAAGAGACCCAGTACTTC
j_call: TRBJ2-4; d_call: -; v_call: TRBV28; clone_size: -; cdr3_aa: CASSPPGKRAQYF; cdr3_nt: TGTGCCAGCAGTCCCCCGGGGAAAAGGGCTCAGTACTTC
j_call: TRBJ2-3; d_call: -; v_call: TRBV11-2; clone_size: -; cdr3_aa: CASSLVRATDTQYF; cdr3_nt: TGTGCCAGCAGCTTAGTCAGGGCCACAGATACGCAGTATTTT
j_call: TRBJ1-5; d_call: -; v_call: TRBV6-5; clone_size: -; cdr3_aa: CASSNQVGGQPQHF; cdr3_nt: TGTGCCAGCAGCAACCAGGTAGGAGGCCAGCCCCAGCATTTT
j_call: TRBJ1-4; d_call: -; v_call: TRBV5-8; clone_size: -; cdr3_aa: CAGQQGGHEKLFF; cdr3_nt: TGTGCCGGACAACAGGGTGGGCATGAAAAACTGTTTTTT
j_call: TRBJ1-2; d_call: -; v_call: TRBV19; clone_size: -; cdr3_aa: CASSVTILGYTF; cdr3_nt: TGTGCCAGTAGTGTTACAATCCTCGGCTACACCTTC
j_call: TRBJ2-1; d_call: TRBD2; v_call: TRBV7-3; clone_size: few; cdr3_aa: CASSRTSGSSYNEQFF; cdr3_nt: TGTGCCAGCAGCCGGACTAGCGGGAGTTCCTACAATGAGCAGTTCTTC
j_call: TRBJ2-1; d_call: TRBD2; v_call: TRBV10-2; clone_size: -; cdr3_aa: CASSAREGPDGEQFF; cdr3_nt: TGCGCCAGCAGCGCGAGGGAGGGCCCTGACGGTGAGCAGTTCTTC
j_call: TRBJ1-5; d_call: -; v_call: TRBV21-1; clone_size: -; cdr3_aa: CASSTSGTADFHSNQPQHF; cdr3_nt: TGTGCCAGCAGCACATCCGGGACAGCCGACTTTCATAGCAATCAGCCCCAGCATTTT
j_call: TRBJ2-5; d_call: TRBD1; v_call: TRBV7-9; clone_size: once; cdr3_aa: CASSLNSGQRETQYF; cdr3_nt: TGTGCCAGCAGCTTAAACTCGGGACAGAGAGAGACCCAGTACTTC
j_call: TRBJ2-1; d_call: TRBD2; v_call: TRBV6-4; clone_size: -; cdr3_aa: CASSDTGGPSEQFF; cdr3_nt: TGTGCCAGCAGTGATACGGGAGGGCCTTCTGAGCAGTTCTTC
j_call: TRBJ2-7; d_call: -; v_call: TRBV25-1; clone_size: -; cdr3_aa: CASSGQERIYEQYF; cdr3_nt: TGTGCCAGCAGTGGACAGGAACGAATCTACGAGCAGTACTTC
j_call: TRBJ1-2; d_call: -; v_call: TRBV28; clone_size: -; cdr3_aa: CASSLGGTDYGYTF; cdr3_nt: TGTGCCAGCAGTTTGGGGGGGACCGACTATGGCTACACCTTC
j_call: TRBJ2-7; d_call: TRBD2; v_call: TRBV7-2; clone_size: -; cdr3_aa: CASSFQPSGSGEQYF; cdr3_nt: TGTGCCAGCAGCTTCCAACCTAGCGGGAGTGGGGAGCAGTACTTC
j_call: TRBJ2-1; d_call: -; v_call: TRBV5-1; clone_size: -; cdr3_aa: CASSSRSTYNEQFF; cdr3_nt: TGCGCCAGCAGTTCCCGGAGCACCTACAATGAGCAGTTCTTC
j_call: TRBJ2-7; d_call: TRBD1; v_call: TRBV11-1; clone_size: -; cdr3_aa: CASSLGQAGEQYF; cdr3_nt: TGTGCCAGCAGCCTAGGACAGGCTGGGGAGCAGTACTTC
j_call: TRBJ2-3; d_call: -; v_call: TRBV5-1; clone_size: -; cdr3_aa: CASSPSAETSTDTQYF; cdr3_nt: TGCGCCAGCAGCCCCTCGGCGGAGACTAGCACAGATACGCAGTATTTT
j_call: TRBJ2-1; d_call: TRBD1; v_call: TRBV6-6; clone_size: -; cdr3_aa: CASTVWDRNNEQFF; cdr3_nt: TGTGCCAGCACCGTGTGGGACAGGAACAATGAGCAGTTCTTC
j_call: TRBJ2-1; d_call: TRBD2; v_call: TRBV7-6; clone_size: -; cdr3_aa: CASSFETSGHNEQFF; cdr3_nt: TGTGCCAGCAGCTTCGAGACTAGCGGGCACAATGAGCAGTTCTTC
j_call: TRBJ1-2; d_call: -; v_call: TRBV25-1; clone_size: -; cdr3_aa: CASSQVGTRDYGYTF; cdr3_nt: TGTGCCAGCAGCCAAGTGGGTACTCGGGACTATGGCTACACCTTC
j_call: TRBJ2-1; d_call: TRBD2; v_call: TRBV11-2; clone_size: -; cdr3_aa: CASSLESSGHNEQFF; cdr3_nt: TGTGCCAGCAGCTTAGAATCTAGCGGGCACAATGAGCAGTTCTTC
j_call: TRBJ2-1; d_call: -; v_call: TRBV6-5; clone_size: -; cdr3_aa: CASSYARGSAGNEQFF; cdr3_nt: TGTGCCAGCAGTTACGCCCGTGGTTCCGCGGGGAATGAGCAGTTCTTC
j_call: TRBJ2-1; d_call: -; v_call: TRBV4-1; clone_size: -; cdr3_aa: CASSHQATSSYNEQFF; cdr3_nt: TGCGCCAGCAGCCACCAGGCGACAAGTTCCTACAATGAGCAGTTCTTC
j_call: TRBJ1-4; d_call: -; v_call: TRBV6-1; clone_size: -; cdr3_aa: CASAPGRGGNEKLFF; cdr3_nt: TGTGCCAGCGCCCCAGGGAGAGGAGGGAATGAAAAACTGTTTTTT
j_call: TRBJ2-1; d_call: -; v_call: TRBV6-5; clone_size: -; cdr3_aa: CASSYERSSYNEQFF; cdr3_nt: TGTGCCAGCAGTTACGAGCGGAGCTCCTACAATGAGCAGTTCTTC